This T cell receptor (beta chain) is drawn from a study of shared clonotypes between healthy human individuals. Study-level findings and limits: Large depth notwithstanding, sorted-subset sequencing proved incomplete by rarefaction. It was the non-shared clonotypes that had lower generation probabilities than clonotypes shared by all four donors.

Terminally differentiated effector memory CD45RA+ cells were left out of the naive CD8 fraction, which was CD45RO-negative and positively selected for CCR7. Points on this clone: The antigen is undetermined.

This CDR3 contains 15 residues. With V trimmed by 5 bases and J by 5 bases, 9 bases remained unmatched. The germline CDR1 and CDR2 sequences are SGDLS and YYNGEE. Deep was the level used in running the assay. The input for sorted-subset replicate PCRs was roughly 180 ng DNA, tens of thousands of T cell genomes. The table came from immunoSEQ multiplex PCR; TCRdb's copy has only in-frame clones and leaves some out. The sample shows about 2,100,000 clones, approximately 94% of them seen only once. Sequencing was done on a sample of naive CD8+ T cells from PBMCs. This TCR derives from a man between 18 and 29 years old in good health. Some clones in this sample may be carry-over from other donors' samples. The chain combines TRBV9 with TRBJ2-1; 8 nucleotides agree with TRBD2. The DNA for the CDR3 is TGTGCCAGCAGTGTTAGCGGGACCAACCACAATGAGCAGTTCTTC. It is translated as CASSVSGTNHNEQFF.